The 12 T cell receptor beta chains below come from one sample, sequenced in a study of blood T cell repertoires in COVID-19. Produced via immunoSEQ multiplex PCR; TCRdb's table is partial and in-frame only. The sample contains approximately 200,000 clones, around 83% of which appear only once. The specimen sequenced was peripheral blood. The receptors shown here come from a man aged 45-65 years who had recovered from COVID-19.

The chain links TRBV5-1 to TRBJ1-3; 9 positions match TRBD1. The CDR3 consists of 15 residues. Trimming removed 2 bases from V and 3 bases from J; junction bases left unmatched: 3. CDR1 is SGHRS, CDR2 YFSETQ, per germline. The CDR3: CASSLQGADGNTIYF. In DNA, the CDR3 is TGCGCCAGCAGCTTACAGGGGGCGGATGGAAACACCATATATTTT.

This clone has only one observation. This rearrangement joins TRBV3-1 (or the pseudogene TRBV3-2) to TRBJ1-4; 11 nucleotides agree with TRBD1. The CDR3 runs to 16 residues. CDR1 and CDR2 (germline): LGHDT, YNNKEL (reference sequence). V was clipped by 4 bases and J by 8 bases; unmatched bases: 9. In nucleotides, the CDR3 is TGTGCCAGCAGCCCATCCGGGACAGGGGGAAACGAAAAACTGTTTTTT. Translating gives CASSPSGTGGNEKLFF.

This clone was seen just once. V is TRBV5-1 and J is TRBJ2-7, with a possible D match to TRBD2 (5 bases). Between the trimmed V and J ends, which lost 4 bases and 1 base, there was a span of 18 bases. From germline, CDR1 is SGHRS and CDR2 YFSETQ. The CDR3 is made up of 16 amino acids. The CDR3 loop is CASSEGPRINSYEQYF. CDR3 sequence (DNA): TGCGCCAGCAGCGAGGGTCCAAGGATAAATTCCTACGAGCAGTACTTC.

The CDR3 DNA sequence: TGCGCCAGCAGCTTGGGTGGAGGGCCCAAGGAAGCTTTCTTT. This codes for CASSLGGGPKEAFF. The chain combines TRBV5-1 with TRBJ1-1; D gene uncertain. Germline V gene lookup returns CDR1 SGHRS and CDR2 YFSETQ. V was pared by 0 bases and J by 8 bases, with 14 bases between. The CDR3 runs to 14 residues.

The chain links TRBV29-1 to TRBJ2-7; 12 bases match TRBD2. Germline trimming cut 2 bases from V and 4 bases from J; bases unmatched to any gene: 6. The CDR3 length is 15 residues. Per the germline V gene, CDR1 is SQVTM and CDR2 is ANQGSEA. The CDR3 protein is CSVEKALAGGYEQYF. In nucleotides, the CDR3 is TGCAGCGTTGAAAAGGCGCTAGCGGGAGGGTACGAGCAGTACTTC.

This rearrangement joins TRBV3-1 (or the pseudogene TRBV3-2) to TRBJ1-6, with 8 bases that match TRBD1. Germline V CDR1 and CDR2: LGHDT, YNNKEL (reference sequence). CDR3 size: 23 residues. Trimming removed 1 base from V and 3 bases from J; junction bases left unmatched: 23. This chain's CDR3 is CASSQVHPPTGELYDGYNSPLHF. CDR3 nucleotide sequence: TGTGCCAGCAGCCAAGTCCACCCGCCGACAGGGGAACTATATGACGGCTATAATTCACCCCTCCACTTT.

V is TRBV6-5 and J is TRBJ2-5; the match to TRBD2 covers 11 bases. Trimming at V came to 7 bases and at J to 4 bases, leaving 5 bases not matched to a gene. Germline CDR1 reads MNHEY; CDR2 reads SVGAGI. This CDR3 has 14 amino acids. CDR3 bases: TGTGCCAGCATTCCCCTAGCGGGAGGAGAGACCCAGTACTTC. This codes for CASIPLAGGETQYF.

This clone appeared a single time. This CDR3 reads CASRGGDGHNSPLHF. The CDR3 nucleotides are TGTGCCAGCAGGGGGGGGGATGGCCATAATTCACCCCTCCACTTT. V gene TRBV6-5 combines with J gene TRBJ1-6, with TRBD1 as a possible D gene (5 bases). Trimming stripped 6 bases from V and 5 bases from J, with 14 bases between. The CDR3 runs 15 residues. Germline CDR1 MNHEY, CDR2 SVGAGI.

CDR3: CASSQSGRMNEQYF. The CDR3 DNA follows: TGTGCCAGCAGCCAAAGCGGGAGGATGAACGAGCAGTACTTC. The chain has TRBV4-2 and TRBJ2-7; 9 bases are a match to TRBD2. Looked up from germline, CDR1 is LGHNA and CDR2 is YNFKEQ. After removal of 2 bases from V and 5 bases from J, the junction contained 4 bases not matched to a gene. The CDR3 runs to 14 residues.

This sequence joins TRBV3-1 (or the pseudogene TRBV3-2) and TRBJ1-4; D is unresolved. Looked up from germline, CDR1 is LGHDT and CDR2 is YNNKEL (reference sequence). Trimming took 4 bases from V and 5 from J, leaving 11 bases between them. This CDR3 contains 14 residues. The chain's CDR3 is CASSPPVTNEKLFF. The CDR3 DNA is TGTGCCAGCAGCCCCCCAGTCACGAATGAAAAACTGTTTTTT.

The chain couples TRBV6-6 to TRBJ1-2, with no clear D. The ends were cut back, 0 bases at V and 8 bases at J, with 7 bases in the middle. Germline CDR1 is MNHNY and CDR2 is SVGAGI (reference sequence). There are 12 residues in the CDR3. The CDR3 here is CASSYSAGGYTF. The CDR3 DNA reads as TGTGCCAGCAGTTACTCGGCCGGGGGCTACACCTTC.

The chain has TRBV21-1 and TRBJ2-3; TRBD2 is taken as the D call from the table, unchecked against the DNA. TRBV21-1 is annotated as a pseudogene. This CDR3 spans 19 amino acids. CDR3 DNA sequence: TGTGCCAGCAGCAAAGTACCCACTGGGGGCGCGGGAGCACCAGATACGCAGTATTTT. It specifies CASSKVPTGGAGAPDTQYF.